This is a list of T cell receptor beta chains from one sample in a study of T cell responses to AZD1222 COVID-19 vaccine. The method was immunoSEQ multiplex PCR; TCRdb's version includes in-frame clones alone and lacks a portion of them. Found here are approximately 260,000 clones, approximately 95% of them singletons; the top ten hold less than 0.65%. This specimen consisted of peripheral blood, obtained on day 0 of AZD1222 vaccination. Source of these receptors: an adult in good health. CDR3s include the opening cysteine and the closing phenylalanine or tryptophan. Fields, in order: clone size, D gene, J gene, V gene, CDR3 protein, CDR3 DNA. A D gene is named only where the DNA matches it firmly. Expanded clones are given a class, and other clones once, few, many or no size at all.

abundance: .
d_gene: TRBD1
j_gene: TRBJ1-6
v_gene: TRBV28
CDR3aa: CASVTTGRNSPLHF
CDR3nt: TGTGCCAGCGTCACGACAGGGCGCAATTCACCCCTCCACTTT

abundance: .
d_gene: .
j_gene: TRBJ2-7
v_gene: TRBV28
CDR3aa: CASSSGAASSGQDYEQYF
CDR3nt: TGTGCCAGCAGCTCGGGGGCAGCGTCATCAGGGCAAGACTACGAGCAGTACTTC

abundance: .
d_gene: .
j_gene: TRBJ1-2
v_gene: TRBV6-5
CDR3aa: CASSYSGGYGYTF
CDR3nt: TGTGCCAGCAGTTACTCGGGGGGCTATGGCTACACCTTC

abundance: .
d_gene: TRBD1
j_gene: TRBJ1-5
v_gene: TRBV18
CDR3aa: CASSEQGADQPQHF
CDR3nt: TGTGCCAGCTCAGAACAGGGGGCAGATCAGCCCCAGCATTTT

abundance: .
d_gene: TRBD1
j_gene: TRBJ2-7
v_gene: TRBV27
CDR3aa: CASSVGQASYEQYF
CDR3nt: TGTGCCAGCAGCGTGGGACAGGCCTCCTACGAGCAGTACTTC

abundance: .
d_gene: TRBD1
j_gene: TRBJ2-5
v_gene: TRBV24-1
CDR3aa: CATSAGQGVQETQYF
CDR3nt: TGTGCCACCAGTGCGGGACAGGGTGTGCAAGAGACCCAGTACTTC

abundance: .
d_gene: .
j_gene: TRBJ2-3
v_gene: TRBV11-2
CDR3aa: CASSLLRGSDTQYF
CDR3nt: TGTGCCAGCAGCTTATTGAGGGGGTCAGATACGCAGTATTTT

abundance: .
d_gene: TRBD1
j_gene: TRBJ2-3
v_gene: TRBV2
CDR3aa: CASRDRGRQDTQYF
CDR3nt: TGTGCCAGCCGGGACAGGGGGCGTCAAGATACGCAGTATTTT

abundance: .
d_gene: .
j_gene: TRBJ2-3
v_gene: TRBV10-3
CDR3aa: CAISDPVGSSTDTQYF
CDR3nt: TGTGCCATCAGTGACCCGGTTGGTTCTAGCACAGATACGCAGTATTTT

abundance: .
d_gene: TRBD1
j_gene: TRBJ1-5
v_gene: TRBV28
CDR3aa: CASRIGTVNQPQHF
CDR3nt: TGTGCCAGCAGGATCGGGACAGTGAATCAGCCCCAGCATTTT

abundance: .
d_gene: TRBD1
j_gene: TRBJ1-5
v_gene: TRBV7-8
CDR3aa: CASSSGTGAFHSNQPQHF
CDR3nt: TGTGCCAGCAGCTCAGGGACAGGCGCTTTTCATAGCAATCAGCCCCAGCATTTT

abundance: .
d_gene: .
j_gene: TRBJ1-3
v_gene: TRBV4-3
CDR3aa: CASSQDRSAPGGNTIYF
CDR3nt: TGCGCCAGCAGCCAAGATCGCTCGGCACCGGGTGGAAACACCATATATTTT

abundance: once
d_gene: TRBD1
j_gene: TRBJ1-6
v_gene: TRBV2
CDR3aa: CASSEGQGSPLHF
CDR3nt: TGTGCCAGCAGTGAGGGACAGGGTTCACCCCTCCACTTT

abundance: .
d_gene: .
j_gene: TRBJ1-5
v_gene: TRBV19
CDR3aa: CASSIGSSNQPQHF
CDR3nt: TGTGCCAGTAGTATTGGCAGCTCAAATCAGCCCCAGCATTTT

abundance: .
d_gene: .
j_gene: TRBJ1-2
v_gene: TRBV9
CDR3aa: CASSVGQENYGYTF
CDR3nt: TGTGCCAGCAGCGTAGGACAGGAGAACTATGGCTACACCTTC

abundance: .
d_gene: .
j_gene: TRBJ2-2
v_gene: TRBV10-2
CDR3aa: CASSESWGKVGELFF
CDR3nt: TGCGCCAGCAGTGAGTCGTGGGGGAAAGTCGGGGAGCTGTTTTTT

abundance: once
d_gene: TRBD2
j_gene: TRBJ2-1
v_gene: TRBV14
CDR3aa: CASSRWTSGSGDEQFF
CDR3nt: TGTGCCAGCAGCCGTTGGACTAGCGGGAGTGGCGATGAGCAGTTCTTC